Each of the 23 T cell receptor beta chains below was sequenced from the same sample in a study of T cell responses to AZD1222 COVID-19 vaccine. Data came from immunoSEQ multiplex PCR; TCRdb stores just in-frame clones and leaves some out. The data hold approximately 140,000 clones, with 90% observed a single time. Source: peripheral blood, taken 28 days after the second AZD1222 dose. These receptors were collected from an adult who received the AZD1222 COVID-19 vaccine.

This clone appeared once. The chain has TRBV9 and TRBJ2-3; 8 bases align to TRBD2. The CDR3 runs to 16 residues. With V trimmed by 0 bases and J by 3 bases, 6 bases remained unmatched. Germline V gene sequence: CDR1 SGDLS, CDR2 YYNGEE. In DNA, the CDR3 is TGTGCCAGCAGCGTAGTTGCTAGCGGGCTAACAGATACGCAGTATTTT. Translating gives CASSVVASGLTDTQYF.

This clone was seen only once. The genes are TRBV6-5 and TRBJ2-1, with D possibly TRBD1 on 6 matching bases. V lost 7 bases, J lost 0 bases, and 10 bases lay in between. Germline values: CDR1 MNHEY, CDR2 SVGAGI. The CDR3 is 14 amino acids. The CDR3 protein is CASTDRSSYNEQFF. The CDR3, as DNA: TGTGCCAGCACCGACAGGAGCTCCTACAATGAGCAGTTCTTC.

The rearrangement links TRBV5-6 to TRBJ2-1, with a possible D match to TRBD2 (6 bases). CDR1 SGHDT and CDR2 YYEEEE come from the germline V gene. Trimming removed 3 bases at V and 4 bases at J, with 14 bases between. The CDR3 covers 15 residues. CDR3 sequence (DNA): TGTGCCAGCAGCTCCCCGGGGGAAGGTTACAATGAGCAGTTCTTC. Translated: CASSSPGEGYNEQFF.

This chain joins TRBV29-1 and TRBJ1-1, with D unresolved. CDR1 is SQVTM and CDR2 is ANQGSEA in the germline V gene. The CDR3 totals 11 residues. Between the trimmed V and J ends, which lost 5 bases and 5 bases, there was a span of 9 bases. This CDR3 is CSVPLGTEAFF. As DNA, the CDR3 is TGCAGCGTTCCCCTGGGGACTGAAGCTTTCTTT.

This chain links TRBV9 with TRBJ2-2; 10 positions agree with TRBD2. V lost 3 bases to trimming and J lost 5 bases; unmatched junction nucleotides: 7. Germline V gene lookup returns CDR1 SGDLS and CDR2 YYNGEE. The CDR3 consists of 16 residues. The chain's CDR3 is CASSAGPGLATGELFF. Written as DNA, the CDR3 is TGTGCCAGCAGCGCAGGACCGGGACTAGCGACCGGGGAGCTGTTTTTT.

This clone appeared a single time. The gene calls are TRBV7-2 and TRBJ2-7, with 7 bases identical to TRBD1. J was trimmed by 2 bases and V by 5 bases; bases with no gene match: 6. The V gene's germline CDR1 is SGHTA and CDR2 FQGNSA. The CDR3 contains 14 residues. In nucleotides, the CDR3 is TGTGCCAGCAGCAACAACAGGGGAGCCTACGAGCAGTACTTC. Protein product: CASSNNRGAYEQYF.

The V and J genes are TRBV28 and TRBJ1-2; possibly TRBD1 for D (5 bases). This CDR3 has 19 amino acids. The V gene's germline CDR1 is MDHEN and CDR2 SYDVKM. V lost 6 bases, J lost 4 bases, and 30 bases lay in between. CDR3 sequence: CASSPRGYEQAPGGYGYTF. Here the CDR3 DNA reads TGTGCCAGCAGCCCCCGGGGGTATGAACAGGCCCCCGGGGGCTATGGCTACACCTTC.

The V call is TRBV2, the J call TRBJ1-5; D unresolved. The CDR3 extends over 14 amino acids. V shed 3 bases and J shed 1 base, with 7 bases lying between them. CDR1 SNHLY and CDR2 FYNNEI come from the germline V gene. The CDR3 DNA follows: TGTGCCAGCAGTGAGGGCCTAAGCAATCAGCCCCAGCATTTT. This sequence encodes CASSEGLSNQPQHF.

The genes are TRBV2 and TRBJ2-1; no clear D. There are 12 residues in the CDR3. Trimming cost V 6 bases and J 3 bases, with 6 bases left between them. From germline, CDR1 is SNHLY and CDR2 FYNNEI. The DNA for the CDR3 is TGTGCCAGCAGAGCGAGCTACAATGAGCAGTTCTTC. Translated: CASRASYNEQFF.

This sequence joins TRBV3-1 (or the pseudogene TRBV3-2) and TRBJ2-7; 11 bases match TRBD1. The trim removed 6 bases at V and 5 bases at J, leaving 6 bases unmatched. This CDR3 is built from 14 residues. Germline V gene lookup returns CDR1 LGHDT and CDR2 YNNKEL (reference sequence). The CDR3 region is CASSRGQGADEQYF. CDR3 nucleotide sequence: TGTGCCAGCAGTCGAGGACAGGGGGCGGACGAGCAGTACTTC.

The chain is built from TRBV7-2 and TRBJ1-1; no clear D. The germline gives CDR1 SGHTA, CDR2 FQGNSA. CDR3 length: 15 amino acids. V was clipped by 1 base and J by 1 base, with 10 bases between them. The CDR3 DNA reads as TGTGCCAGCAGCTTAGGATCACTCGGGAACACTGAAGCTTTCTTT. This sequence encodes CASSLGSLGNTEAFF.

Only a few counts were recorded for this clone. This sequence joins TRBV5-5 and TRBJ1-4; possibly TRBD1 for D (6 bases). This CDR3 is built from 15 residues. V lost 0 bases, J lost 3 bases, and 9 bases lay in between. CDR1 SGHKS and CDR2 YYEKEE come from the germline V gene (reference sequence). The CDR3 spells CASSLEDRPNEKLFF. The CDR3, as DNA: TGTGCCAGCAGCTTGGAGGACAGACCTAATGAAAAACTGTTTTTT. The whole variable domain, remainder taken from reference TRBV5-5 and TRBJ1-4, is DAGVTQSPTHLIKTRGQQVTLRCSPISGHKSVSWYQQVLGQGPQFIFQYYEKEERGRGNFPDRFSARQFPNYSSELNVNALLLGDSALYLCASSLEDRPNEKLFFGSGTQLSVL.

The rearrangement joins TRBV3-1 (or the pseudogene TRBV3-2) to TRBJ1-1; TRBD1 aligns across 8 bases. The CDR3 totals 12 residues. Germline assignment: CDR1 LGHDT and CDR2 YNNKEL (reference sequence). With V trimmed by 6 bases and J by 9 bases, 6 bases remained unmatched. CDR3 DNA: TGTGCCAGCAGGATTGGACAGGGACAAGCTTTCTTT. Its translation: CASRIGQGQAFF.

The chain joins TRBV27 to TRBJ2-7; 9 positions agree with TRBD2. The germline V gene has CDR1 MNHEY and CDR2 SMNVEV (reference sequence). J lost 6 bases, V lost 5 bases, and 5 bases had no gene match. The CDR3 length is 13 residues. CDR3 protein: CASSLGLAGEQYF. The CDR3 DNA reads TGTGCCAGCAGTCTGGGACTAGCTGGCGAGCAGTACTTC.

This chain connects TRBV5-1 to TRBJ1-6, with 8 bases matching TRBD1. The CDR3 totals 14 residues. V was clipped by 4 bases and J by 8 bases; unmatched bases: 5. Germline CDR1 reads SGHRS; CDR2 reads YFSETQ. The CDR3 reads CASSPGQAYSPLHF. The CDR3 DNA reads TGCGCCAGCAGCCCGGGACAGGCTTATTCACCCCTCCACTTT.

The chain has TRBV19 and TRBJ1-6; tentative D call: TRBD1 (6 bases). CDR1 and CDR2 (germline): LNHDA, SQIVND (reference sequence). This CDR3 is built from 13 residues. V gave up 6 bases and J gave up 7 bases, with 10 bases separating them. The CDR3 DNA reads TGTGCCAGTAGCCGACAGGTCAATTCACCCCTCCACTTT. It encodes CASSRQVNSPLHF. Filled out from reference TRBV19 and TRBJ1-6, the complete variable domain reads DGGITQSPKYLFRKEGQNVTLSCEQNLNHDAMYWYRQDPGQGLRLIYYSQIVNDFQKGDIAEGYSVSREKKESFPLTVTSAQKNPTAFYLCASSRQVNSPLHFGNGTRLTVT.

The CDR3 spells CASNRGHDYGYTF. The CDR3, as DNA: TGTGCCAGTAATCGGGGGCATGACTATGGCTACACCTTC. The rearrangement joins TRBV19 to TRBJ1-2; weak D call: TRBD1 (6 bases). The germline V and J ends were trimmed by 7 bases and 3 bases, with 12 bases remaining between them. The CDR3 covers 13 residues. Per the germline V gene, CDR1 is LNHDA and CDR2 is SQIVND (reference sequence).

The chain employs TRBV5-4 and TRBJ1-3, with unresolved D. Trimming shortened V by 5 bases and J by 0 bases, and 6 bases separated the two germline ends. Germline V gives CDR1 SGHNT, CDR2 YYREEE (reference sequence). The CDR3 length is 13 residues. DNA of the CDR3: TGTGCCAGCAGTGGGTTCTCTGGAAACACCATATATTTT. Translated, it gives CASSGFSGNTIYF.

The chain joins TRBV6-6 to TRBJ1-2; D is possibly TRBD1 (5 bases). The CDR3 sequence is 14 residues long. V lost 0 bases to trimming and J lost 6 bases, with 11 bases between them. Looked up from germline, CDR1 is MNHNY and CDR2 is SVGAGI (reference sequence). This CDR3 is CASSYSGRENGYTF. The CDR3 DNA follows: TGTGCCAGCAGTTACTCAGGCAGGGAGAATGGCTACACCTTC.

The chain joins TRBV10-1 to TRBJ1-1, with no clear D. This CDR3 has 15 residues. Germline values: CDR1 WNHNN, CDR2 SYGVQD (reference sequence). The V end was cut by 6 bases, the J end by 10 bases, with 24 bases between. The CDR3 sequence: CASSPFQGLKAGAFF. DNA of the CDR3: TGCGCCAGCAGCCCCTTTCAAGGACTAAAAGCGGGAGCTTTCTTT.

The chain recombines TRBV10-1 with TRBJ2-1, with D possibly being TRBD1 or TRBD2 (5 bases each). The CDR3 extends over 15 amino acids. Per germline, CDR1 WNHNN and CDR2 SYGVQD (reference sequence). Deletions cut 0 bases from V and 6 bases from J, with 12 bases between. The CDR3 bases are TGCGCCAGCAGTGAGTCTGGACGGGACCCCAATGAGCAGTTCTTC. Translated: CASSESGRDPNEQFF.

The rearrangement uses TRBV6-6 and TRBJ1-1; the D gene is possibly TRBD1 (6 bases). The V end lost 6 bases, the J end lost 6 bases, and 17 bases lay between the germline ends. The CDR3 totals 14 residues. From germline, CDR1 is MNHNY and CDR2 SVGAGI (reference sequence). CDR3 sequence: CASSGNRVAAEAFF. CDR3 bases: TGTGCCAGCAGCGGCAACAGGGTCGCGGCTGAAGCTTTCTTT.

In its sample, this clone was seen once. The rearrangement uses TRBV27 and TRBJ2-7; maybe TRBD2 (6 bases). This CDR3 spans 12 amino acids. Germline CDR1 reads MNHEY; CDR2 reads SMNVEV (reference sequence). Trimming left V 3 bases short and J 3 bases short, with 6 bases between. The CDR3 region has the DNA TGTGCCAGCAGTTTCGGGGGCTACGAGCAGTACTTC. The encoded protein is CASSFGGYEQYF.